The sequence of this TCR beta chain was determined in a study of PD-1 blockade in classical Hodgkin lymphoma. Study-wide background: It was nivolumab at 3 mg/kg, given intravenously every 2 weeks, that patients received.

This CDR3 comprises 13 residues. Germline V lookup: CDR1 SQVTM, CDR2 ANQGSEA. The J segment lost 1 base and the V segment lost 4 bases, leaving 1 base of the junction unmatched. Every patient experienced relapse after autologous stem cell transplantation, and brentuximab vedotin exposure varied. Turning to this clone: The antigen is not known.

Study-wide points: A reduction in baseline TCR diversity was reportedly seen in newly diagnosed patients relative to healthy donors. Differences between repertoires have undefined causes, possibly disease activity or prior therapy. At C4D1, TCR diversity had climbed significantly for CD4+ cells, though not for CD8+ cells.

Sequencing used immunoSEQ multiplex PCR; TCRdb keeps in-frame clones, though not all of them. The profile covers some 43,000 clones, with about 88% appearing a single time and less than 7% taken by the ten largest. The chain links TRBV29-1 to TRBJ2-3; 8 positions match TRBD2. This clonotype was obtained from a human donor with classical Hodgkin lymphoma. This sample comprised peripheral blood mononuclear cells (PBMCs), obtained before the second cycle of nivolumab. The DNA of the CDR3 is TGCAGCGTTGGTAGCGGGGGCACAGATACGCAGTATTTT. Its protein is CSVGSGGTDTQYF.